The clone carrying this T cell receptor (beta chain) was recorded a few times. Antigen: not known. The investigators reverse transcribed all of the isolated RNA, so they sequenced expressed TCRB transcripts. The read count averaged around 3.5 million across naive, central memory and regulatory T cell samples. The table came from immunoSEQ multiplex PCR; TCRdb's copy has only in-frame clones and leaves some out. This sample yields 120,000 to 150,000 clones, of which less than 9% are seen a single time; about 1.4% belongs to the top ten. The data were obtained in a study of beta chain features in type 1 diabetes. About the research overall: Patients and healthy donors were similar in age, gender and cell yields.

Study results and caveats: Using cDNA template may skew counts toward highly expressing activated cells. Compared with healthy donors, patients appeared to share more similar naive, central memory and regulatory TCRB repertoires.

Sequenced input: central memory CD4+ T cells from blood. The TCR was taken from a woman in her twenties or thirties in good health.

The CDR3: CASSAQGSGEQFF. CDR3 sequence (DNA): TGTGCCAGCAGCGCACAGGGATCGGGTGAGCAGTTCTTC. The rearrangement uses TRBV7-3 and TRBJ2-1; possibly TRBD1 for D (6 bases). Germline values: CDR1 SGHTA, CDR2 FQGTGA. The V end lost 5 bases, the J end lost 9 bases, and 14 bases lay between the germline ends. The CDR3 loop spans 13 amino acids.